The 6 T cell receptor beta chains below were found in one sample sequenced in a study of radiotherapy plus CTLA-4 blockade in lung cancer. The protocol was immunoSEQ multiplex PCR, while the TCRdb copy is restricted to in-frame clones and leaves out a portion. The sample lists tens of thousands of clones; about 85% were seen once. The sample consisted of peripheral blood, taken from a patient treated with radiotherapy plus ipilimumab. These receptors were collected from a human donor with non-small cell lung cancer whose response to radiotherapy plus ipilimumab could not be evaluated.

The chain recombines TRBV7-2 with TRBJ1-2, with D possibly being TRBD1 (6 bases). Germline-derived CDR1 and CDR2 are SGHTA and FQGNSA. V was trimmed by 4 bases and J by 5 bases, leaving 14 bases between them. CDR3 size: 14 residues. The CDR3 DNA is TGTGCCAGCAGCTCCGCCGGGACACCTTATGGCTACACCTTC. Translating gives CASSSAGTPYGYTF.

The chain has TRBV10-2 and TRBJ2-7; 9 bases are a match to TRBD1. The CDR3 runs 15 residues. The V segment lost 2 bases and the J segment 6 bases; nucleotides outside the gene matches: 8. Germline values: CDR1 WSHSY, CDR2 SAAADI. CDR3 nucleotides: TGCGCCAGCAGTGAGCCGCCACAGGGGGCAGGCGAGCAGTACTTC. Its protein is CASSEPPQGAGEQYF.

This chain joins TRBV28 and TRBJ2-6; 8 bases are shared with TRBD1. V shed 6 bases, J shed 0 bases, and the junction held 7 bases outside the gene matches. CDR1 MDHEN and CDR2 SYDVKM come from the germline V gene. The CDR3 runs 17 residues. The CDR3 protein is CASRGRQGSSGANVLTF. CDR3 bases: TGTGCCAGCAGGGGTAGACAGGGGAGCTCTGGGGCCAACGTCCTGACTTTC.

The gene calls are TRBV9 and TRBJ2-1, with 12 bases aligning to TRBD2. This CDR3 has 18 amino acids. V shed 4 bases and J 4 bases; nucleotides not matched to a gene: 12. The germline V gene has CDR1 SGDLS and CDR2 YYNGEE. CDR3 protein: CASSKGPILAGGYNEQFF. The CDR3 nucleotides are TGTGCCAGCAGCAAAGGCCCAATACTAGCGGGAGGATACAATGAGCAGTTCTTC.

The chain uses TRBV29-1 and TRBJ2-5; 8 nucleotides align to TRBD1. The V gene's germline CDR1 is SQVTM and CDR2 ANQGSEA. The CDR3 extends over 12 amino acids. V shed 6 bases, J shed 5 bases, and the junction held 5 bases outside the gene matches. The CDR3 spells CSVGTGGETQYF. For the CDR3, the DNA is TGCAGCGTGGGGACAGGTGGGGAGACCCAGTACTTC.

The chain links TRBV25-1 to TRBJ2-1; 7 bases are shared with TRBD1. CDR3 size: 15 residues. V shed 4 bases and J 9 bases; nucleotides not matched to a gene: 12. CDR1 is MGHDK, CDR2 SYGVNS, per germline. Here the CDR3 reads CASSAGGWTQFEQFF. CDR3 coding DNA: TGTGCCAGCAGTGCAGGGGGATGGACACAATTTGAGCAGTTCTTC.